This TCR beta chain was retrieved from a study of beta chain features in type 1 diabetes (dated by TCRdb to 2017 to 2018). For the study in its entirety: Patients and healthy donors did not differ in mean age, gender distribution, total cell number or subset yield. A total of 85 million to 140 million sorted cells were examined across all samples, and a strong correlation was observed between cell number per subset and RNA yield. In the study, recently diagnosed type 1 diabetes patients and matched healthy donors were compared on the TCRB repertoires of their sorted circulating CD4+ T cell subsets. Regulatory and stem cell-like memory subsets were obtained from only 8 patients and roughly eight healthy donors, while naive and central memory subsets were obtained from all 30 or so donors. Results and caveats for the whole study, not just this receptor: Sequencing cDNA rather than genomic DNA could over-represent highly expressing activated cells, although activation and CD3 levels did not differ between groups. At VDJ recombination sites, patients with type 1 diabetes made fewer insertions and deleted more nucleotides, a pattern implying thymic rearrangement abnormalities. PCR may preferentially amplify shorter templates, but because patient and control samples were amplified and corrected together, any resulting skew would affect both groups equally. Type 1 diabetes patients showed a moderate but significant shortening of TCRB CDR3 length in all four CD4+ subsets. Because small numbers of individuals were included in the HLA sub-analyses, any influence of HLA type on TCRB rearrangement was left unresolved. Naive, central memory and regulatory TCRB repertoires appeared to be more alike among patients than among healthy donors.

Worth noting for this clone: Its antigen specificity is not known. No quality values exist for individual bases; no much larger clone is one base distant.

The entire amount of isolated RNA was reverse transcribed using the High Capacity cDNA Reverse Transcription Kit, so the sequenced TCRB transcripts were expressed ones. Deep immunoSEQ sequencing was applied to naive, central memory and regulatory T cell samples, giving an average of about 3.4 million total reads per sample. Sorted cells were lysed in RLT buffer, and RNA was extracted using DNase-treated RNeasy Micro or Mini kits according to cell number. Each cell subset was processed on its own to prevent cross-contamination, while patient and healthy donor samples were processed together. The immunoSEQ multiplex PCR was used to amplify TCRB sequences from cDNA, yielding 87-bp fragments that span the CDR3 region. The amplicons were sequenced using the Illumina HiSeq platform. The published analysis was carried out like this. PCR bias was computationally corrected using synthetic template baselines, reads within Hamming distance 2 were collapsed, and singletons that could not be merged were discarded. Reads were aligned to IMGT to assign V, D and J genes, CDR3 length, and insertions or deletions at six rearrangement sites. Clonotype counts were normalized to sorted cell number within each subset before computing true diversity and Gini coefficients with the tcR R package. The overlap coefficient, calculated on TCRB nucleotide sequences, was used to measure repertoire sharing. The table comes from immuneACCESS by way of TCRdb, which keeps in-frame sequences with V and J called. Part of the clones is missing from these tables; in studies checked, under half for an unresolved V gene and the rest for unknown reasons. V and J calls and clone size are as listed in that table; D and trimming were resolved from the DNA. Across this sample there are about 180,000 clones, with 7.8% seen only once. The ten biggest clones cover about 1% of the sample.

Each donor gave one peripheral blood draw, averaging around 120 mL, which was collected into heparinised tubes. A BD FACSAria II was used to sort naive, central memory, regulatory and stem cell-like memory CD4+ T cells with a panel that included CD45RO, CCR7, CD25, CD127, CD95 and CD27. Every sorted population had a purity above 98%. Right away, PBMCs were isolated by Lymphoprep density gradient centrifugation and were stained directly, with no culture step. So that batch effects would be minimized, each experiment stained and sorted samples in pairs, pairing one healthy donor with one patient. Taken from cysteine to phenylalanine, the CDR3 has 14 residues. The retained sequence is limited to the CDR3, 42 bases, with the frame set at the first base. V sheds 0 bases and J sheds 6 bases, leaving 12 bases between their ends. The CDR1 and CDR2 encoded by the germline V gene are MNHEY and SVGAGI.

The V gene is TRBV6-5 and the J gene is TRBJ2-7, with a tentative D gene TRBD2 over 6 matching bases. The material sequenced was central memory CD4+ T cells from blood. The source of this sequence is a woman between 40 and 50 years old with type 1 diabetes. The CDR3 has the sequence CASSYSRAGSEQYF. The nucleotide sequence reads TGTGCCAGCAGTTACTCTAGGGCGGGGAGCGAGCAGTACTTC.